The 3 T cell receptor beta chains reported below all come from one sample, sequenced in a study of long-term antiretroviral therapy in people with HIV. Running of the v3.0 immunoSEQ assay took place at survey level. Data came from immunoSEQ multiplex PCR; TCRdb stores just in-frame clones and leaves some out. The sample holds 17,000 or so clones; less than 85% are singletons and the top ten take approximately 8%. This material consisted of unsorted PBMCs, taken at the start of antiretroviral therapy. The origin of the receptors is a man between 25 and 39 years old with HIV.

This chain links TRBV19 with TRBJ2-1; 9 bases agree with TRBD2. CDR1 and CDR2 (germline): LNHDA, SQIVND (reference sequence). J was trimmed by 6 bases and V by 4 bases; bases with no gene match: 4. The CDR3 extends over 14 amino acids. For the CDR3, the DNA is TGTGCCAGTAGTAGCGGGGGGGCGGGCAATGAGCAGTTCTTC. This sequence encodes CASSSGGAGNEQFF.

The chain links TRBV19 to TRBJ2-3; either TRBD1 or TRBD2 may fit D (5 bases each). In germline, CDR1 is LNHDA, CDR2 SQIVND (reference sequence). This CDR3 contains 14 residues. The V and J ends lost 10 bases and 2 bases respectively, with 16 bases between them. Written as DNA, the CDR3 is TGTGCCACTACCGAGGGACCGACCACAGATACGCAGTATTTT. It translates to CATTEGPTTDTQYF.

The chain couples TRBV4-1 to TRBJ1-4; 7 bases are shared with TRBD1. The trim removed 2 bases at V and 5 bases at J, leaving 11 bases unmatched. Germline values: CDR1 MGHRA, CDR2 YSYEKL. The CDR3 length is 17 residues. The CDR3 region has the DNA TGCGCCAGCAGCCAATCCCAGGGGGGGCAGGTCAATGAAAAACTGTTTTTT. Protein: CASSQSQGGQVNEKLFF.